In its sample, the clone carrying this TCR beta chain was seen a few times. The data were obtained in a study of blood T cell repertoires in COVID-19. Study information: Italy, Spain and the United States were the sources of the convalescent and acute COVID-19 samples. PBMCs, B-cell-depleted T cells, or T cells provided the cDNA or gDNA that made up the material.

As originally analysed: For nucleated cells, counts were estimated from reference gene primer amplification. Repertoires were generated with immunoSEQ multiplex PCR, while TCRdb's copy carries only in-frame clones and drops some. For V, J and clone size, that table is used; D and trimming come from the DNA. The sample includes about 200,000 clones, roughly 78% of them seen just once. There are 14 residues in the CDR3. The germline V gene has CDR1 MDHEN and CDR2 SYDVKM. V was shortened by 4 bases and J by 4 bases, with 13 bases between the two germline ends. The TCR sequence derives from a woman aged 80 or older with active or convalescent COVID-19. V and J are TRBV28 and TRBJ1-2; D may be TRBD1 (5 bases). The sequenced sample consisted of peripheral blood. CDR3: CASSWGTNTYGYTF. The CDR3 DNA follows: TGTGCCAGCAGTTGGGGCACAAACACCTATGGCTACACCTTC.